The 20 T cell receptor beta chains in this list originate from one sample, sequenced in a study of OX40 agonist ivuxolimab in advanced cancers. Assay used: immunoSEQ multiplex PCR; TCRdb lists only in-frame clones, some missing. This sample has about 70,000 clones, with about 94% found just once. The specimen was CD4+ or CD8+ T cells sorted from blood, collected in a trial of the OX40 agonist ivuxolimab. The receptors were gathered from an adult with an advanced solid tumor such as melanoma, head and neck, liver or kidney cancer.

This clone was detected once. V usage is TRBV25-1 and J usage is TRBJ2-7; no firm D call. CDR3 size: 13 residues. Germline V gene sequence: CDR1 MGHDK, CDR2 SYGVNS. V lost 5 bases and J 3 bases, leaving 11 bases between the germline ends. In nucleotides, the CDR3 is TGTGCCAGCAGTTACGGACCAAACTACGAGCAGTACTTC. Its translation is CASSYGPNYEQYF.

The chain employs TRBV4-1 and TRBJ2-3; 8 bases map to TRBD2. CDR1 is MGHRA and CDR2 is YSYEKL in the germline V gene. The CDR3 runs 14 residues. The V gene end was trimmed by 2 bases and the J gene end by 4 bases; junction bases not matched to a gene: 2. Here the CDR3 reads CASSQIAGSDTQYF. The DNA for the CDR3 is TGCGCCAGCAGCCAAATAGCGGGATCAGATACGCAGTATTTT.

The chain combines TRBV7-6 with TRBJ1-6, with 8 bases lining up with TRBD1. This CDR3 comprises 18 residues. J lost 7 bases, V lost 2 bases, and 13 bases had no gene match. Germline CDR1 reads SGHVS; CDR2 reads FNYEAQ. For the CDR3, the DNA is TGTGCCAGCAGCTTATCTGCAGGGGGCTTGCCGGGCAATTCACCCCTCCACTTT. This gives the protein CASSLSAGGLPGNSPLHF.

The count of this clone is one. The chain combines TRBV9 with TRBJ2-1; 8 bases fit TRBD2. The CDR3 is 15 residues long. CDR1 SGDLS and CDR2 YYNGEE come from the germline V gene. Trimming took 0 bases from V and 8 from J; bases not matched to a gene: 7. Written as DNA, the CDR3 is TGTGCCAGCAGCGTAGCCGGCGGGGGGCGGGATGAGCAGTTCTTC. Its translation: CASSVAGGGRDEQFF.

The CDR3 region is CATRYTLDEKLFF. DNA for the CDR3: TGTGCCACCCGATATACCCTAGATGAAAAACTGTTTTTT. The chain employs TRBV2 and TRBJ1-4, with no clear D. Between the trimmed V and J ends, which lost 10 bases and 6 bases, there was a span of 15 bases. Looked up from germline, CDR1 is SNHLY and CDR2 is FYNNEI. The length of the CDR3 is 13 residues.

The genes are TRBV18 and TRBJ2-7; TRBD2 agrees at 7 bases. Germline trimming cut 3 bases from V and 3 bases from J; bases unmatched to any gene: 11. The CDR3 has 16 residues. Germline loops: CDR1 KGHSH, CDR2 LQKENI. The CDR3 loop is CASSPPGGSGVYEQYF. Here the CDR3 DNA reads TGTGCCAGCTCACCGCCAGGAGGAAGCGGGGTCTACGAGCAGTACTTC.

The V gene is TRBV5-6, the J gene TRBJ1-2; maybe TRBD1 (6 bases). In germline, CDR1 is SGHDT, CDR2 YYEEEE. The CDR3 is 14 amino acids. The V gene lost 2 bases and the J gene lost 4 bases, with 12 bases spanning the gap. The CDR3, as DNA: TGTGCCAGCAGCTTAACGACAGGTTTCTATGGCTACACCTTC. Protein: CASSLTTGFYGYTF.

V gene TRBV9 combines with J gene TRBJ1-1; 9 bases are shared with TRBD1. Germline loops: CDR1 SGDLS, CDR2 YYNGEE. The CDR3 spans 16 residues. With 4 bases clipped from V and 5 bases from J, the junction kept 12 bases outside the gene matches. CDR3 nucleotide sequence: TGTGCCAGCAGCACGCCGGGACAGGGATCGGGTACTGAAGCTTTCTTT. This encodes CASSTPGQGSGTEAFF.

The J gene is TRBJ2-2, the V gene TRBV15, with no clear D. This CDR3 has 14 residues. Trimming cost V 3 bases and J 8 bases, with 13 bases left between them. Looked up from germline, CDR1 is LNHNV and CDR2 is YYDKDF (reference sequence). The CDR3 DNA is TGTGCCACCAGCAGCCCCGACCCCTCGGGGGAGCTGTTTTTT. Translating it yields CATSSPDPSGELFF.

The chain combines TRBV5-1 with TRBJ2-7; possibly TRBD1 for D (6 bases). V was cut by 4 bases and J by 2 bases, with 10 bases left in between. In germline, CDR1 is SGHRS, CDR2 YFSETQ. The CDR3 has 13 residues. CDR3 protein: CASSPRTAYEQYF. The DNA for the CDR3 is TGCGCCAGCAGCCCCCGGACAGCCTACGAGCAGTACTTC. The full variable domain, with the rest looked up from reference TRBV5-1 and TRBJ2-7, is KAGVTQTPRYLIKTRGQQVTLSCSPISGHRSVSWYQQTPGQGLQFLFEYFSETQRNKGNFPGRFSGRQFSNSRSEMNVSTLELGDSALYLCASSPRTAYEQYFGPGTRLTVT.

The chain carries TRBV4-1 and TRBJ2-7; 9 nucleotides agree with TRBD1. Trimming at V came to 3 bases and at J to 5 bases, leaving 8 bases not matched to a gene. The germline CDR1 and CDR2 sequences are MGHRA and YSYEKL. This CDR3 is built from 15 residues. The CDR3 DNA follows: TGCGCCAGCAGCCACCCGGGACAGGGAATAAACGAGCAGTACTTC. This codes for CASSHPGQGINEQYF.

The V call is TRBV9, the J call TRBJ1-5; D gene ambiguous. There are 13 residues in the CDR3. Germline-derived CDR1 and CDR2 are SGDLS and YYNGEE. V lost 4 bases and J lost 4, with 9 bases in between. CDR3 residues: CASSSEWNQPQHF. The CDR3 DNA reads as TGTGCCAGCAGCTCAGAGTGGAATCAGCCCCAGCATTTT.

This chain links TRBV10-2 with TRBJ2-7, with unresolved D. This CDR3 region has 12 residues. V was pared by 2 bases and J by 2 bases, with 4 bases between. Germline V gene lookup returns CDR1 WSHSY and CDR2 SAAADI. The CDR3 region is CASSETTYEQYF. CDR3 nucleotide sequence: TGCGCCAGCAGTGAGACCACCTACGAGCAGTACTTC.

CDR3 residues: CASSSGGTYNEQFF. CDR3 DNA: TGTGCCAGCAGCTCGGGGGGGACCTACAATGAGCAGTTCTTC. This chain joins TRBV7-2 and TRBJ2-1, with TRBD2 matching over 8 bases. Germline-derived CDR1 and CDR2 are SGHTA and FQGNSA. The CDR3 is 14 residues long. The J segment lost 2 bases and the V segment lost 4 bases, leaving 1 base of the junction unmatched.

This clone was seen only a few times. The chain is built from TRBV29-1 and TRBJ2-2; the D is unclear. The V end was cut by 4 bases, the J end by 4 bases, with 7 bases between. Per the germline V gene, CDR1 is SQVTM and CDR2 is ANQGSEA. The CDR3 is 12 amino acids. The CDR3 DNA follows: TGCAGCGTTGTGCCTGCCACCGGGGAGCTGTTTTTT. Amino acids: CSVVPATGELFF.

The gene calls are TRBV6-1 and TRBJ2-5; D gene uncertain. The end of the DNA fits TRBJ2-7 better, so the J call may be wrong. CDR1 MNHNS and CDR2 SASEGT come from the germline V gene. CDR3 length: 17 residues. The CDR3 DNA follows: TGTGCCAGCAGTGAAGCGCTTCGTCAGGCTCCATCCTACGAGCAGTACTTC. It codes for CASSEALRQAPSYEQYF.

The chain has TRBV13 and TRBJ2-7; either TRBD1 or TRBD2 may supply D (5 bases each). Per the germline V gene, CDR1 is PRHDT and CDR2 is FYEKMQ (reference sequence). V dropped 6 bases and J dropped 2 bases, with 17 bases sitting between them. The CDR3 length is 15 residues. In DNA form, the CDR3 reads TGTGCCAGCAGTCCATTCCGGGGCCGAACCTACGAGCAGTACTTC. Its translation is CASSPFRGRTYEQYF.

This chain uses TRBV4-2 with TRBJ1-3, with D possibly TRBD1 on 6 matching bases. Deletions cut 4 bases from V and 0 bases from J, with 13 bases between. The CDR3 is 16 amino acids. Looked up from germline, CDR1 is LGHNA and CDR2 is YNFKEQ. The CDR3 loop is CASSRQRGGSGNTIYF. The CDR3 coding sequence is TGTGCCAGCAGCCGCCAAAGGGGGGGCTCTGGAAACACCATATATTTT.

The chain joins TRBV7-3 to TRBJ2-1; D call uncertain. With 5 bases removed from V and 7 bases from J, the gap between germline ends came to 18 bases. Per germline, CDR1 SGHTA and CDR2 FQGTGA. The CDR3 has 15 amino acids. The CDR3 DNA sequence: TGTGCCAGCAGCCTCACCGGAGCTCAAGGGAATGAGCAGTTCTTC. Residues: CASSLTGAQGNEQFF.

This clone was seen once. At one end the junction does not follow the germline gene, possibly because of a read error. The V gene is TRBV2, the J gene TRBJ2-2; D is possibly TRBD1 or TRBD2 (5 bases each). Germline CDR1 is SNHLY and CDR2 is FYNNEI. There are 13 residues in the CDR3. Here the CDR3 DNA reads TGTGCCAGCAGTGAAGGGGGACCTGGGGGGCTGTTTTTT. Translation gives CASSEGGPGGLFF.